The 24 T cell receptor beta chains below were found in one sample sequenced in a study of blood T cell repertoires in COVID-19. Assay used: immunoSEQ multiplex PCR; TCRdb lists only in-frame clones, some missing. The sample gives 190,000 or so clones, around 89% of which show up once; approximately 8% is in the top ten. Sequencing used PBMCs or T cells enriched from blood (not recorded which). The receptors were sampled from a young woman who had recovered from COVID-19.

The chain carries TRBV9 and TRBJ2-5, with 8 bases lining up with TRBD2. Germline-derived CDR1 and CDR2 are SGDLS and YYNGEE. The CDR3 runs 16 residues. Unmatched junction bases numbered 11, after V lost 4 bases and J lost 3 bases. CDR3 DNA: TGTGCCAGCAGCCAACCGCTCGGGGGGGCCGAAGAGACCCAGTACTTC. As protein: CASSQPLGGAEETQYF.

The gene calls are TRBV5-1 and TRBJ2-5; TRBD2 might be the D (7 bases). Between the trimmed V and J ends, which lost 4 bases and 5 bases, there was a span of 12 bases. The CDR3 covers 13 residues. Germline V gene data show CDR1 as SGHRS and CDR2 as YFSETQ. For the CDR3, the DNA is TGCGCCAGCAGCGCGGGGGCTGGCGAGACCCAGTACTTC. Translating it yields CASSAGAGETQYF.

The chain is built from TRBV7-9 and TRBJ1-4; D gene unclear. The V and J ends lost 6 bases and 0 bases respectively, with 5 bases between them. This CDR3 is built from 13 residues. Germline V gene lookup returns CDR1 SEHNR and CDR2 FQNEAQ (reference sequence). The CDR3 loop reads CASRQATNEKLFF. The CDR3 nucleotides are TGTGCCAGCAGGCAGGCAACTAATGAAAAACTGTTTTTT.

The chain carries TRBV5-1 and TRBJ1-5, with 7 positions matching TRBD1. The CDR3 length is 14 residues. J lost 6 bases, V lost 0 bases, and 3 bases had no gene match. Germline V gene sequence: CDR1 SGHRS, CDR2 YFSETQ. The CDR3 loop reads CASSLGTGVQPQHF. CDR3 in DNA: TGCGCCAGCAGCTTGGGGACAGGCGTTCAGCCCCAGCATTTT.

With regard to this clone: The junction shows a germline mismatch at one end, possibly a read error. J is TRBJ1-1 and V is TRBV6-5; TRBD1 matches 10 bases. In germline, CDR1 is MNHEY, CDR2 SVGAGI. CDR3 length: 15 residues. CDR3 region: CASSSPGQGPGLGNF. Here the CDR3 DNA reads TGTGCCAGCAGCTCTCCGGGACAGGGGCCGGGTTTGGGGAACTTT.

The V gene is TRBV5-1, the J gene TRBJ2-7; tentative D call: TRBD2 (6 bases). The germline V gene has CDR1 SGHRS and CDR2 YFSETQ. The CDR3 has 14 amino acids. With 2 bases removed from V and 5 bases from J, the gap between germline ends came to 14 bases. CDR3 nucleotide sequence: TGCGCCAGCAGCTTAACGGGGAGGAAGGACGAGCAGTACTTC. This sequence encodes CASSLTGRKDEQYF.

V usage is TRBV4-1 and J usage is TRBJ2-5; D unresolved. CDR3 size: 12 residues. CDR1 and CDR2 (germline): MGHRA, YSYEKL. V was trimmed by 0 bases and J by 5 bases, leaving 4 bases between them. Written as DNA, the CDR3 is TGCGCCAGCAGCCAAGATGAGGAGACCCAGTACTTC. This codes for CASSQDEETQYF.

This chain uses TRBV5-4 with TRBJ1-3; no firm D call. The V end lost 4 bases, the J end lost 6 bases, and 14 bases lay between the germline ends. CDR3 length: 14 residues. Per the germline V gene, CDR1 is SGHNT and CDR2 is YYREEE (reference sequence). CDR3 nucleotide sequence: TGTGCCAGCAGCCCCCCGGGGTCGCAAAACACCATATATTTT. It yields the protein CASSPPGSQNTIYF.

The rearrangement links TRBV7-3 to TRBJ1-1; tentatively, D is TRBD1 (6 bases). Trimming stripped 5 bases from V and 8 bases from J, with 15 bases between. Germline CDR1 is SGHTA and CDR2 is FQGTGA. There are 13 residues in the CDR3. The CDR3 is CASSRGGGREAFF. CDR3 DNA: TGTGCCAGCAGCCGTGGCGGGGGGCGCGAAGCTTTCTTT.

V is TRBV28 and J is TRBJ2-2; D perhaps matches TRBD1 (6 bases). Germline CDR1 MDHEN, CDR2 SYDVKM. V was trimmed by 8 bases and J by 6 bases, leaving 19 bases between them. The CDR3 is 15 amino acids. This chain's CDR3 is CASRPGQAYAGELFF. The DNA of the CDR3 is TGTGCCAGCCGCCCGGGACAAGCCTACGCCGGGGAGCTGTTTTTT.

CDR3 coding DNA: TGTGCCAGCAACCCTAGCGGGGGTCAAGAGACCCAGTACTTC. As protein: CASNPSGGQETQYF. V is TRBV6-5 and J is TRBJ2-5; 10 positions match TRBD2. Per the germline V gene, CDR1 is MNHEY and CDR2 is SVGAGI. V lost 7 bases to trimming and J lost 2 bases; unmatched junction nucleotides: 4. This CDR3 spans 14 amino acids.

The V gene is TRBV19, the J gene TRBJ2-3, with D possibly matching TRBD2 (5 bases). Germline-derived CDR1 and CDR2 are LNHDA and SQIVND (reference sequence). CDR3 length: 16 amino acids. The ends were cut back, 5 bases at V and 0 bases at J, with 15 bases in the middle. CDR3 bases: TGTGCCAGTAGTCCATTGACTATATATAGCACAGATACGCAGTATTTT. This codes for CASSPLTIYSTDTQYF.

CDR3 nucleotide sequence: TGTGCCTGGAGTGTATTAGGTGGAGTAGAGACCCAGTACTTC. It encodes CAWSVLGGVETQYF. This chain connects TRBV30 to TRBJ2-5; D is unclear. CDR3 size: 14 residues. Between the trimmed V and J ends, which lost 0 bases and 4 bases, there was a span of 12 bases. Germline V lookup: CDR1 GTSNPN, CDR2 SVGIG (reference sequence).

The chain joins TRBV6-5 to TRBJ1-4; D unresolved. The V and J ends lost 3 bases and 6 bases respectively, with 8 bases between them. Germline loops: CDR1 MNHEY, CDR2 SVGAGI. The CDR3 runs 13 residues. CDR3 in DNA: TGTGCCAGCAGTTATAACCGGGATGAAAAACTGTTTTTT. It translates to CASSYNRDEKLFF.

The V call is TRBV7-9, the J call TRBJ1-2; D is ambiguous. CDR3 length: 13 amino acids. Trimming stripped 5 bases from V and 2 bases from J, with 9 bases between. Germline CDR1 reads SEHNR; CDR2 reads FQNEAQ (reference sequence). The CDR3 spells CASSPQVNYGYTF. The CDR3 DNA is TGTGCCAGCAGCCCGCAGGTGAACTATGGCTACACCTTC.

The chain uses TRBV5-1 and TRBJ2-5, with 7 bases matching TRBD1. V lost 4 bases to trimming and J lost 2 bases; unmatched junction nucleotides: 14. CDR3 length: 17 residues. Germline-derived CDR1 and CDR2 are SGHRS and YFSETQ. The CDR3 DNA sequence: TGCGCCAGCAGCCCACACCCAAACAGGGGAAAACAAGAGACCCAGTACTTC. Translating it yields CASSPHPNRGKQETQYF.

The rearrangement uses TRBV6-1 and TRBJ2-3, with 9 positions matching TRBD1. Germline V gene data show CDR1 as MNHNS and CDR2 as SASEGT. V dropped 1 base and J dropped 4; count of bases not matched to a gene: 3. The CDR3 runs to 15 residues. The CDR3 region is CASSEEGQGADTQYF. As DNA, the CDR3 is TGTGCCAGCAGTGAAGAGGGACAGGGTGCAGATACGCAGTATTTT.

In DNA, the CDR3 is TGCGCCAGCAGCCCTCGCCAGGACAGGGGAAACTATGGCTACACCTTC. Amino acid sequence: CASSPRQDRGNYGYTF. The chain joins TRBV4-1 to TRBJ1-2; 9 nucleotides match TRBD1. The ends lost 4 bases at V and 2 bases at J; junction bases unmatched: 8. The CDR3 contains 16 residues. Germline CDR1 and CDR2: MGHRA and YSYEKL.

V gene TRBV7-9 combines with J gene TRBJ2-7; D is perhaps TRBD1 (6 bases). The germline V and J ends were trimmed by 5 bases and 2 bases, with 16 bases remaining between them. This CDR3 is 15 amino acids long. CDR1 and CDR2 (germline): SEHNR, FQNEAQ (reference sequence). The CDR3: CASSNRDTGTYEQYF. The CDR3 region has the DNA TGTGCCAGCAGCAACCGGGACACGGGGACCTACGAGCAGTACTTC.

This CDR3 reads CSALTENYGYTF. DNA for the CDR3: TGCAGCGCTTTGACGGAGAACTATGGCTACACCTTC. V is TRBV29-1 and J is TRBJ1-2, with D hard to call. The CDR3 is made up of 12 amino acids. Germline V gene sequence: CDR1 SQVTM, CDR2 ANQGSEA. V lost 7 bases and J lost 2, with 11 bases in between. Looking up the rest from reference TRBV29-1 and TRBJ1-2 gives the full variable domain: SAVISQKPSRDICQRGTSLTIQCQVDSQVTMMFWYRQQPGQSLTLIATANQGSEATYESGFVIDKFPISRPNLTFSTLTVSNMSPEDSSIYLCSALTENYGYTFGSGTRLTVV.

The chain combines TRBV9 with TRBJ1-4; D is unresolved. This CDR3 region has 15 residues. Deletions cut 0 bases from V and 4 bases from J, with 10 bases between. In germline, CDR1 is SGDLS, CDR2 YYNGEE. CDR3 region: CASSVGTGYNEKLFF. As DNA, the CDR3 is TGTGCCAGCAGCGTAGGAACGGGATATAATGAAAAACTGTTTTTT.

This chain joins TRBV14 and TRBJ2-3; the D is unclear. The length of the CDR3 is 17 residues. Germline CDR1 is SGHDN and CDR2 is FVKESK. Deletions cut 0 bases from V and 2 bases from J, with 15 bases between. CDR3: CASSQESTQIITDTQYF. Written as DNA, the CDR3 is TGTGCCAGCAGCCAAGAATCAACACAGATAATCACAGATACGCAGTATTTT.

V gene TRBV5-4 combines with J gene TRBJ2-3; D is possibly TRBD2 (5 bases). Per germline, CDR1 SGHNT and CDR2 YYREEE (reference sequence). This CDR3 is 14 amino acids long. V gave up 5 bases and J gave up 5 bases, with 15 bases separating them. In DNA form, the CDR3 reads TGTGCCAGCAGACCGGACTTATCACAAGATACGCAGTATTTT. Translation gives CASRPDLSQDTQYF.

This chain connects TRBV9 to TRBJ2-6; D is ambiguous. The CDR3 length is 16 residues. Germline assignment: CDR1 SGDLS and CDR2 YYNGEE. The ends were cut back, 0 bases at V and 4 bases at J, with 11 bases in the middle. CDR3 nucleotides: TGTGCCAGCAGCGTAGGAGACAATCCCGGGGCCAACGTCCTGACTTTC. Protein: CASSVGDNPGANVLTF.